This T cell receptor (beta chain) was recorded in a study of blood T cell repertoires in COVID-19. Study details: Sample material is recorded as cDNA or gDNA derived from T cells, B-cell-depleted T cells, or PBMCs.

This CDR3 is built from 15 residues. V shed 0 bases and J 3 bases; nucleotides not matched to a gene: 3. Germline CDR1 and CDR2: SGHNT and YYREEE (reference sequence). Under the authors' procedure: Reference gene primer amplification in the assay estimated nucleated cell counts. TCRdb's table, derived via immunoSEQ multiplex PCR, lists solely in-frame clones and lacks some. From that table come the V and J calls and clone size; the DNA was used to work out D and trimming. Here the sample spans about 320,000 clones, just under 90% being singletons. It was during active infection that Seattle patients were enrolled and then longitudinally followed.

The genes are TRBV5-4 and TRBJ1-3, with 7 bases lining up with TRBD1. The sequence was collected from a woman in her thirties with COVID-19, enrolled during active disease. Sequenced material: peripheral blood. The CDR3 region is CASSLGQGRGNTIYF. The DNA for the CDR3 is TGTGCCAGCAGCTTGGGACAGGGACGTGGAAACACCATATATTTT.